A selection of T cell receptor beta chains follows, all from one sample in a study of shared clonotypes between healthy human individuals. Repertoires were generated with immunoSEQ multiplex PCR, while TCRdb's copy carries only in-frame clones and drops some. The sample lists some 2.1 million clones, just under 95% occurring once. Sequencing was performed on naive CD8+ T cells sorted from blood. The source is a man between 18 and 35 years old in good health. CDR3s include the opening cysteine and the closing phenylalanine or tryptophan. Each record gives: D gene, clone size, V gene, J gene, CDR3 DNA, CDR3 protein. A D gene is named only where the DNA matches it firmly. Clone sizes are given selectively: once, few, many, or a class where the clone is expanded.

TRBD1	-	TRBV6-1	TRBJ1-2	TGTGCCGGACAGGGGTGGGTAGGTGGCTACACCTTC	CAGQGWVGGYTF
-	-	TRBV4-2	TRBJ1-1	TGTGCCAGCAGCCCTGGCGGCGTGGGGGGCACTGAAGCTTTCTTT	CASSPGGVGGTEAFF
-	-	TRBV4-1	TRBJ2-2	TGCGCCAGCAGCCAAAGGCAGGGGACCGGGGAGCTGTTTTTT	CASSQRQGTGELFF
-	-	TRBV5-4	TRBJ2-3	TGTGCCAGCAGCTCCTGGGGAGATACGCAGTATTTT	CASSSWGDTQYF
TRBD1	-	TRBV10-1	TRBJ2-7	TGCGCCAGCCCCGCGAAGGTACAGGGGTTTCCCTACGAGCAGTACTTC	CASPAKVQGFPYEQYF
TRBD2	-	TRBV4-2	TRBJ2-1	TGTGCCAGCAGCCAAGGGACTAGCGGGGGCTACTCCTACAATGAGCAGTTCTTC	CASSQGTSGGYSYNEQFF
-	once	TRBV13	TRBJ2-3	TGTGCCAGCAGCTTAGCAGCGGCTGACACGCAGTATTTT	CASSLAAADTQYF
-	-	TRBV4-1	TRBJ1-5	TGCGCCAGCAGCCCCCCGACCGAGAAGCCCCAGCATTTT	CASSPPTEKPQHF
-	-	TRBV7-2	TRBJ1-5	TGTGCCAGCAGCTCCGTGGTCGGGTCCCAGCCCCAGCATTTT	CASSSVVGSQPQHF
-	-	TRBV29-1	TRBJ2-3	TGCAGCGTTGATTGGGAGAACACAGATACGCAGTATTTT	CSVDWENTDTQYF
-	-	TRBV29-1	TRBJ2-1	TGCAGCGTTGTCGGTCTAGCCGACTACTCCTACAATGAGCAGTTCTTC	CSVVGLADYSYNEQFF
-	-	TRBV5-5	TRBJ2-5	TGTGCCAGCAGCTTGAGGAGGTCGGAGACCCAGTACTTC	CASSLRRSETQYF
-	-	TRBV12-5	TRBJ1-2	TGTGCTAGTGGTTCATACAGTGCTGGCTACACCTTC	CASGSYSAGYTF
-	-	TRBV27	TRBJ2-1	TGTGCCAGCAGAGTAGCGGAGGCCTCTTTGAATGAGCAGTTCTTC	CASRVAEASLNEQFF
-	-	TRBV2	TRBJ2-7	TGTGCCAGCAGCGCCGGGACATTCTACTACGAGCAGTACTTC	CASSAGTFYYEQYF
TRBD1	-	TRBV6-5	TRBJ2-5	TGTGCCAGCAGTTCAGGGGGCCGGGAGACCCAGTACTTC	CASSSGGRETQYF
-	once	TRBV29-1	TRBJ2-2	TGCAGCGTTGAATGGGTGGGCAGGGGGGTCGCCGGGGAGCTGTTTTTT	CSVEWVGRGVAGELFF
-	-	TRBV30	TRBJ1-1	TGTGCCTGTGGTCAGGTCATGAACACTGAAGCTTTCTTT	CACGQVMNTEAFF
-	-	TRBV28	TRBJ2-5	TGTGCCAGCAGCCGAGCCGCTGAGGGGACCCAAGAGACCCAGTACTTC	CASSRAAEGTQETQYF
-	-	TRBV28	TRBJ1-5	TGTGCCAGCAGTCCCGCTCGTCAGCCCCAGCATTTT	CASSPARQPQHF
-	-	TRBV19	TRBJ1-6	TGTGCCAGTAGTATGATGGGACCGGCGAGCTCCTATAATTCACCCCTCCACTTT	CASSMMGPASSYNSPLHF
-	-	TRBV4-1	TRBJ2-1	TGCGCCAGCAGCCAAGATGGGGGGAGCTCCTACAATGAGCAGTTCTTC	CASSQDGGSSYNEQFF
-	-	TRBV19	TRBJ2-7	TGTGCCAGTAGTATAGGTCGGTCGGAATACGAGCAGTACTTC	CASSIGRSEYEQYF
-	-	TRBV6-5	TRBJ2-7	TGTGCCAGCAGTTACTCCCCGGATAAAACCTACGAGCAGTACTTC	CASSYSPDKTYEQYF
-	-	TRBV7-3	TRBJ2-3	TGTGCCAGCAGCTATACCACGCAGCCAACAGATACGCAGTATTTT	CASSYTTQPTDTQYF
TRBD1	-	TRBV19	TRBJ1-2	TGTGCCAGTACTGGAACCGGGACAGGGAATGGCTACACCTTC	CASTGTGTGNGYTF
-	-	TRBV14	TRBJ2-2	TGTGCCAGCAGCCAAGAAGTTCTAGCTCCTAACACCGGGGAGCTGTTTTTT	CASSQEVLAPNTGELFF
-	-	TRBV2	TRBJ2-7	TGTGCCAGCAGTGAAGGCAGCAATCCCTACGAGCAGTACTTC	CASSEGSNPYEQYF
TRBD1	-	TRBV7-9	TRBJ1-2	TGTGCCAGCAGCTTCCCGGACAGGGGATATGGGTCGGATGGCTACACCTTC	CASSFPDRGYGSDGYTF
TRBD2	-	TRBV25-1	TRBJ2-1	TGTGCCAGCAGCCCAAACTTAGCGGGAGTTGGTTCCTACAATGAGCAGTTCTTC	CASSPNLAGVGSYNEQFF
-	-	TRBV5-6	TRBJ1-1	TGTGCCAGCAGCTTCAATGGGGGTGGAGCTTTCTTT	CASSFNGGGAFF
-	-	TRBV6-5	TRBJ2-7	TGTGCCAGCAGTTACGATAACTCCCTCTACGAGCAGTACTTC	CASSYDNSLYEQYF
-	-	TRBV4-1	TRBJ2-3	TGCGCCAGCAGCCAAGACCCCCGAGGCGATACGCAGTATTTT	CASSQDPRGDTQYF
TRBD1	-	TRBV7-9	TRBJ2-5	TGTGCCAGCAGCTTAGAAGAGTCCGGGACAGGGCTTCAAGAGACCCAGTACTTC	CASSLEESGTGLQETQYF
TRBD1	-	TRBV19	TRBJ1-6	TGTGCCAGTCAGGGGGCGGATAATTCACCCCTCCACTTT	CASQGADNSPLHF
-	-	TRBV6-6	TRBJ1-1	TGTGCCAGCAGTGCGCTACAGGGCCTGAACACTGAAGCTTTCTTT	CASSALQGLNTEAFF
TRBD2	-	TRBV7-7	TRBJ2-5	TGTGCTAGCAGCCAGGGACTAGCGCCTCAAGAGACCCAGTACTTC	CASSQGLAPQETQYF
TRBD2	-	TRBV11-2	TRBJ2-1	TGTGCCAGCAGCCTCTGGACTAGCGGGGGTCGGAATGAGCAGTTCTTC	CASSLWTSGGRNEQFF
TRBD1	-	TRBV15	TRBJ1-6	TGTGCCACCGGACCCGGGACAGTGGCGGGGAATTCACCCCTCCACTTT	CATGPGTVAGNSPLHF
-	-	TRBV7-6	TRBJ2-5	TGTGCCAGCAGCTTATCTTGGGGGGTCCGAGAGACCCAGTACTTC	CASSLSWGVRETQYF
-	-	TRBV5-1	TRBJ2-2	TGCGCCAGCAGCTTGGACAGGGTAAACACCGGGGAGCTGTTTTTT	CASSLDRVNTGELFF
-	-	TRBV27	TRBJ2-5	TGTGCCAGCAGTCTATGGGGGGCTGGGGAGACCCAGTACTTC	CASSLWGAGETQYF